Following are 15 T cell receptor beta chains from one sample sequenced in a study of blood T cell repertoires in COVID-19. Some clones are missing from TCRdb's copy, which holds only in-frame ones; the method was immunoSEQ multiplex PCR. This table holds about 300,000 clones, about nine tenths found once. Sequencing used peripheral blood. The receptors originated from a woman in her forties or fifties with COVID-19, enrolled during active disease.

This chain links TRBV6-5 with TRBJ2-5; 7 nucleotides align to TRBD2. V dropped 2 bases and J dropped 2; count of bases not matched to a gene: 2. The CDR3 spans 14 residues. The germline V gene has CDR1 MNHEY and CDR2 SVGAGI. CDR3 protein: CASSYKGLQETQYF. As DNA, the CDR3 is TGTGCCAGCAGTTACAAGGGACTACAAGAGACCCAGTACTTC.

This sequence joins TRBV2 and TRBJ2-1; TRBD2 matches at 9 bases. Germline V gene lookup returns CDR1 SNHLY and CDR2 FYNNEI. Trimming cost V 6 bases and J 0 bases; bases outside gene matches: 12. This CDR3 region has 18 residues. CDR3 loop: CASRRLADQLSSYNEQFF. The DNA for the CDR3 is TGTGCCAGCAGAAGACTAGCGGACCAACTTAGCTCCTACAATGAGCAGTTCTTC.

The chain couples TRBV7-2 to TRBJ2-2, with 11 bases that match TRBD2. Germline-derived CDR1 and CDR2 are SGHTA and FQGNSA. The CDR3 contains 16 residues. V lost 5 bases to trimming and J lost 5 bases; unmatched junction nucleotides: 7. The CDR3 bases are TGTGCCAGCAGCAAGACTAGCGGGAAAGTGACCGGGGAGCTGTTTTTT. It specifies CASSKTSGKVTGELFF.

This chain uses TRBV24-1 with TRBJ2-5; possible D gene TRBD1, 5 bases. CDR1 is KGHDR, CDR2 SFDVKD, per germline. The CDR3 spans 15 residues. V was shortened by 4 bases and J by 5 bases, with 16 bases between the two germline ends. CDR3 nucleotides: TGTGCCACCAGTGACTTTTTTTCAGGGTCGGAGACCCAGTACTTC. Protein sequence: CATSDFFSGSETQYF.

This rearrangement joins TRBV13 to TRBJ1-2; D unresolved. Trimming stripped 4 bases from V and 0 bases from J, with 9 bases between. CDR1 and CDR2 from the germline V gene are PRHDT and FYEKMQ (reference sequence). The CDR3 runs 14 residues. CDR3 sequence: CASSSRVTNYGYTF. CDR3 nucleotide sequence: TGTGCCAGCAGCTCGAGGGTAACTAACTATGGCTACACCTTC.

The rearrangement uses TRBV6-5 and TRBJ2-5, with D perhaps TRBD2 (6 bases). This CDR3 has 14 residues. V lost 5 bases and J lost 4, with 14 bases in between. Germline lookup yields CDR1 MNHEY and CDR2 SVGAGI. The CDR3 protein is CASSTPWRGETQYF. Written as DNA, the CDR3 is TGTGCCAGCAGTACCCCCTGGAGGGGAGAGACCCAGTACTTC.

The V call is TRBV5-1, the J call TRBJ2-5, with TRBD1 identical over 7 bases. The CDR3 runs to 15 residues. Germline trimming cut 4 bases from V and 5 bases from J; bases unmatched to any gene: 11. In germline, CDR1 is SGHRS, CDR2 YFSETQ. CDR3: CASSPQTGIVETQYF. DNA for the CDR3: TGCGCCAGCAGCCCACAGACAGGGATCGTGGAGACCCAGTACTTC.

The rearrangement uses TRBV11-3 and TRBJ2-2, with 8 bases that match TRBD2. The V gene's germline CDR1 is SGHNT and CDR2 YENEEA. Trimming cost V 2 bases and J 6 bases; bases outside gene matches: 5. This CDR3 comprises 15 residues. The CDR3, as DNA: TGTGCCAGCAGCTTATCAGCGGGAGCTGCCGGGGAGCTGTTTTTT. It is translated as CASSLSAGAAGELFF.

The chain links TRBV9 to TRBJ2-7, with TRBD1 identical over 8 bases. There are 18 residues in the CDR3. V lost 0 bases and J lost 4; bases outside the gene matches: 15. Germline values: CDR1 SGDLS, CDR2 YYNGEE. DNA for the CDR3: TGTGCCAGCAGCGTAGGTCCAGGTCGAGGACAGGGTGTATACGAGCAGTACTTC. It is translated as CASSVGPGRGQGVYEQYF.

The chain recombines TRBV24-1 with TRBJ2-1; the match to TRBD2 covers 8 bases. Germline values: CDR1 KGHDR, CDR2 SFDVKD. The CDR3 contains 16 residues. Trimming at V came to 2 bases and at J to 4 bases, leaving 6 bases not matched to a gene. CDR3 nucleotides: TGTGCCACCAGTGATTCTGTTCTAGCGGGTTACAATGAGCAGTTCTTC. Its translation is CATSDSVLAGYNEQFF.

This rearrangement joins TRBV9 to TRBJ1-2; 8 bases are shared with TRBD1. Germline V gene lookup returns CDR1 SGDLS and CDR2 YYNGEE. The CDR3 runs to 17 residues. With 4 bases clipped from V and 4 bases from J, the junction kept 15 bases outside the gene matches. The CDR3 nucleotides are TGTGCCAGCAGCCCCTCCAGAGGGGCAGGGGGCGCCTATGGCTACACCTTC. This codes for CASSPSRGAGGAYGYTF.

The CDR3 loop is CATSRDNWSPSTDTQYF. The CDR3 DNA sequence: TGTGCCACCAGCAGAGATAATTGGAGCCCTAGCACAGATACGCAGTATTTT. The V and J genes are TRBV15 and TRBJ2-3; no clear D gene. The CDR3 covers 17 residues. Per germline, CDR1 LNHNV and CDR2 YYDKDF (reference sequence). The ends were cut back, 0 bases at V and 0 bases at J, with 13 bases in the middle. Combining the CDR3 with reference TRBV15 and TRBJ2-3 gives the whole variable domain DAMVIQNPRYQVTQFGKPVTLSCSQTLNHNVMYWYQQKSSQAPKLLFHYYDKDFNNEADTPDNFQSRRPNTSFCFLDIRSPGLGDTAMYLCATSRDNWSPSTDTQYFGPGTRLTVL.

The chain employs TRBV3-1 (or the pseudogene TRBV3-2) and TRBJ2-5; 13 bases fit TRBD2. CDR1 and CDR2 from the germline V gene are LGHDT and YNNKEL (reference sequence). CDR3 length: 18 amino acids. J was trimmed by 4 bases and V by 1 base; bases with no gene match: 9. CDR3 DNA sequence: TGTGCCAGCAGCCAAGTTCCCAGACTAGCGGGGGGAGGAGAGACCCAGTACTTC. It yields the protein CASSQVPRLAGGGETQYF.

This chain links TRBV5-1 with TRBJ1-5; no clear D gene. Deletions cut 0 bases from V and 4 bases from J, with 8 bases between. The germline CDR1 and CDR2 sequences are SGHRS and YFSETQ. This CDR3 has 14 residues. In DNA, the CDR3 is TGCGCCAGCAGCTTGGACAGTACAAATCAGCCCCAGCATTTT. As protein: CASSLDSTNQPQHF.

This clone was recorded only once. The chain recombines TRBV27 with TRBJ2-3, with 7 nucleotides matching TRBD2. CDR1 is MNHEY and CDR2 is SMNVEV in the germline V gene (reference sequence). The CDR3 contains 13 residues. V dropped 4 bases and J dropped 5; count of bases not matched to a gene: 3. Here the CDR3 DNA reads TGTGCCAGCAGTTGGGTAGCGGGAGATACGCAGTATTTT. This translates into CASSWVAGDTQYF.